Following are 10 T cell receptor beta chains from one sample sequenced in a study of blood T cell repertoires in COVID-19. Clones were read by immunoSEQ multiplex PCR, and TCRdb kept only the in-frame ones, dropping some. This table holds roughly 280,000 clones, 70% to 90% found once. Specimen: peripheral blood. The receptors come from a man aged 18 to 29 with active or convalescent COVID-19.

This sequence joins TRBV6-5 and TRBJ1-6; D is possibly TRBD1 (6 bases). Germline V lookup: CDR1 MNHEY, CDR2 SVGAGI. The CDR3 covers 12 residues. V lost 10 bases, J lost 7 bases, and 11 bases lay in between. CDR3 residues: CATSRGNSPLHF. The CDR3 nucleotides read TGTGCCACTTCAAGGGGGAATTCACCCCTCCACTTT.

The gene calls are TRBV19 and TRBJ2-4; the match to TRBD1 covers 8 bases. The germline V gene has CDR1 LNHDA and CDR2 SQIVND (reference sequence). The CDR3 is made up of 15 amino acids. The V and J ends lost 6 bases and 3 bases, in that order; junction bases with no gene match: 7. This chain's CDR3 is CASSTPGTGKNIQYF. As DNA, the CDR3 is TGTGCCAGTAGCACCCCGGGGACAGGCAAAAACATTCAGTACTTC.

This chain uses TRBV7-2 with TRBJ2-6; 7 bases are shared with TRBD1. V lost 3 bases and J lost 0; bases outside the gene matches: 5. Germline V gives CDR1 SGHTA, CDR2 FQGNSA. The CDR3 contains 17 residues. The CDR3 sequence is CASSFTGVYSGANVLTF. The CDR3 DNA reads TGTGCCAGCAGCTTTACAGGGGTCTACTCTGGGGCCAACGTCCTGACTTTC.

This rearrangement joins TRBV28 to TRBJ1-4; D not resolved. This CDR3 has 14 amino acids. CDR1 is MDHEN and CDR2 is SYDVKM in the germline V gene. The V end was cut by 8 bases, the J end by 5 bases, with 15 bases between. The CDR3, as DNA: TGTGCCAGCCTTAAACATCGGAGAAATGAAAAACTGTTTTTT. Protein product: CASLKHRRNEKLFF. Full variable domain (missing parts from reference TRBV28 and TRBJ1-4): DVKVTQSSRYLVKRTGEKVFLECVQDMDHENMFWYRQDPGLGLRLIYFSYDVKMKEKGDIPEGYSVSREKKERFSLILESASTNQTSMYLCASLKHRRNEKLFFGSGTQLSVL.

This chain connects TRBV7-6 to TRBJ2-5; 11 nucleotides align to TRBD2. In germline, CDR1 is SGHVS, CDR2 FNYEAQ. The junction had 14 bases not matched to a gene; V was cut back by 0 bases and J by 5 bases. The CDR3 contains 19 residues. The chain's CDR3 is CASSLAVRLAGGRAETQYF. The CDR3 nucleotides are TGTGCCAGCAGCTTAGCTGTAAGGCTAGCGGGAGGCCGGGCGGAGACCCAGTACTTC.

This chain links TRBV6-6 with TRBJ1-4, with D possibly being TRBD1 (6 bases). The V end was cut by 7 bases, the J end by 4 bases, with 13 bases between. CDR1 MNHNY and CDR2 SVGAGI come from the germline V gene (reference sequence). The CDR3 is 14 amino acids. In DNA form, the CDR3 reads TGTGCCAGCAAGGGGGGGCAGGTTAATGAAAAACTGTTTTTT. Translation: CASKGGQVNEKLFF.

The chain employs TRBV19 and TRBJ2-1, with 8 nucleotides matching TRBD1. V lost 7 bases and J lost 4; bases outside the gene matches: 3. Germline assignment: CDR1 LNHDA and CDR2 SQIVND (reference sequence). This CDR3 region has 13 residues. DNA of the CDR3: TGTGCCAGTAACGGACAGGGTTACAATGAGCAGTTCTTC. Amino acid sequence: CASNGQGYNEQFF.

This clone was found once. The rearrangement joins TRBV7-9 to TRBJ2-6; 7 bases agree with TRBD1. CDR1 is SEHNR and CDR2 is FQNEAQ in the germline V gene (reference sequence). CDR3 size: 16 residues. After removal of 3 bases from V and 0 bases from J, the junction contained 2 bases not matched to a gene. CDR3 amino acids: CASSFGDSSGANVLTF. In nucleotides, the CDR3 is TGTGCCAGCAGCTTCGGGGACAGCTCTGGGGCCAACGTCCTGACTTTC.

Concerning this clone itself: This CDR3 is also generated by other DNA sequences in the sample. This chain connects TRBV7-9 to TRBJ1-5; D not certain. The CDR3 has 12 residues. CDR1 and CDR2 from the germline V gene are SEHNR and FQNEAQ (reference sequence). Trimming took off 5 bases at V and 2 bases at J, with 4 bases between the two ends. DNA for the CDR3: TGTGCCAGCAGCCGGGGCAATCAGCCCCAGCATTTT. This gives the protein CASSRGNQPQHF. Combining the CDR3 with reference TRBV7-9 and TRBJ1-5 gives the whole variable domain DTGVSQNPRHKITKRGQNVTFRCDPISEHNRLYWYRQTLGQGPEFLTYFQNEAQLEKSRLLSDRFSAERPKGSFSTLEIQRTEQGDSAMYLCASSRGNQPQHFGDGTRLSIL.

This chain joins TRBV6-5 and TRBJ2-3; D is unresolved. V was pared by 6 bases and J by 0 bases, with 4 bases between. Germline CDR1 reads MNHEY; CDR2 reads SVGAGI. This CDR3 region has 12 residues. CDR3 sequence (DNA): TGTGCCAGCAGGAGGAGCACAGATACGCAGTATTTT. It yields the protein CASRRSTDTQYF.